A single sample gave rise to the 26 T cell receptor beta chains below, sequenced in a study of OX40 agonist ivuxolimab in advanced cancers. Assay: immunoSEQ multiplex PCR; the TCRdb copy retains only in-frame clones and omits some. The profile covers about 10,000 clones, with 86% appearing a single time and about 13% taken by the ten largest. Sequenced material: CD4+ or CD8+ T cells sorted from blood, taken in a trial of the OX40 agonist ivuxolimab. The receptors were sampled from an adult with an advanced solid tumor such as melanoma, head and neck, liver or kidney cancer.

The chain is built from TRBV11-2 and TRBJ2-1; 13 nucleotides match TRBD2. With V trimmed by 0 bases and J by 9 bases, 2 bases remained unmatched. Germline CDR1 reads SGHAT; CDR2 reads FQNNGV. The CDR3 is 15 residues long. The CDR3 DNA sequence: TGTGCCAGCAGCTTAGACACTAGCGGGGGGGGTGAGCAGTTCTTC. Encoded protein: CASSLDTSGGGEQFF.

The V call is TRBV19, the J call TRBJ2-7, with 7 bases aligning to TRBD1. The V gene end was trimmed by 3 bases and the J gene end by 4 bases; junction bases not matched to a gene: 6. This CDR3 has 14 amino acids. The germline V gene has CDR1 LNHDA and CDR2 SQIVND (reference sequence). As DNA, the CDR3 is TGTGCCAGTAGTATCGGCAGGGGGTTTTACGAGCAGTACTTC. Translation gives CASSIGRGFYEQYF. The entire variable domain, with the rest obtained from reference TRBV19 and TRBJ2-7, is as follows: DGGITQSPKYLFRKEGQNVTLSCEQNLNHDAMYWYRQDPGQGLRLIYYSQIVNDFQKGDIAEGYSVSREKKESFPLTVTSAQKNPTAFYLCASSIGRGFYEQYFGPGTRLTVT.

This chain connects TRBV4-1 to TRBJ2-3; 8 bases are shared with TRBD2. Looked up from germline, CDR1 is MGHRA and CDR2 is YSYEKL. This CDR3 has 16 residues. V lost 0 bases, J lost 3 bases, and 5 bases stayed unmatched. The chain's CDR3 is CASSQDPGLETDTQYF. The CDR3 DNA is TGCGCCAGCAGCCAAGATCCGGGACTAGAAACAGATACGCAGTATTTT.

This clone was found once. The rearrangement uses TRBV27 and TRBJ1-1, with D possibly matching TRBD1 (5 bases). The CDR3 sequence is 17 residues long. Trimming cost V 7 bases and J 4 bases, with 25 bases left between them. From germline, CDR1 is MNHEY and CDR2 SMNVEV (reference sequence). The CDR3 protein is CASTPREGNSKVTEAFF. The CDR3 DNA reads as TGTGCCAGCACCCCCAGGGAGGGAAATTCGAAGGTCACTGAAGCTTTCTTT.

In this sample, this clone turned up a few times. The chain uses TRBV11-3 and TRBJ2-3; 11 bases are a match to TRBD2. V was clipped by 1 base and J by 5 bases; unmatched bases: 8. The CDR3 sequence is 17 residues long. The V gene's germline CDR1 is SGHNT and CDR2 YENEEA. CDR3 protein: CASSLGALAGGQDTQYF. The CDR3 DNA reads TGTGCCAGCAGCTTAGGTGCTCTAGCGGGGGGTCAAGATACGCAGTATTTT.

The rearrangement joins TRBV13 to TRBJ2-5; 9 nucleotides line up with TRBD1. Losses at the gene ends were 3 bases for V and 3 bases for J; bases not matched to a gene: 2. CDR1 is PRHDT, CDR2 FYEKMQ, per germline (reference sequence). This CDR3 comprises 14 residues. Here the CDR3 DNA reads TGTGCCAGCAGCTTCACAGGGGGCGAAGAGACCCAGTACTTC. Its protein product is CASSFTGGEETQYF.

V and J are TRBV10-2 and TRBJ2-2, with D unclear. Trimming removed 2 bases from V and 9 bases from J, with 4 bases in between. CDR1 WSHSY and CDR2 SAAADI come from the germline V gene. This CDR3 spans 11 amino acids. CDR3 nucleotides: TGCGCCAGCAGTGAGAACTGGGAGCTGTTTTTT. It encodes CASSENWELFF.

The chain recombines TRBV29-1 with TRBJ1-2; 8 bases are a match to TRBD1. CDR1 SQVTM and CDR2 ANQGSEA come from the germline V gene. J lost 8 bases, V lost 2 bases, and 7 bases had no gene match. The CDR3 sequence is 13 residues long. CDR3 in amino acids: CSVENQGAGGYTF. In nucleotides, the CDR3 is TGCAGCGTTGAAAACCAGGGGGCCGGGGGCTACACCTTC.

A word on this clone: An end of the junction does not agree with germline; a read error may underlie this. Other DNA sequences in this specimen translate into the identical CDR3. The chain links TRBV5-8 to TRBJ2-7; D might be TRBD2 (5 bases). Per germline, CDR1 SGHTS and CDR2 YDEGEE. This CDR3 has 15 amino acids. CDR3 amino acids: CASSLDDGESYEQYF. Written as DNA, the CDR3 is TGTGCCAGCAGCTTGGATGACGGGGAATCCTACGAACAGTACTTC.

The CDR3 DNA reads TGTGCCAGCAGCCCCCGACAGGACTACGAGCAGTACTTC. Translation: CASSPRQDYEQYF. The chain recombines TRBV6-6 with TRBJ2-7, with D perhaps matching TRBD1 (6 bases). This CDR3 region has 13 residues. Germline V gives CDR1 MNHNY, CDR2 SVGAGI (reference sequence). V lost 6 bases to trimming and J lost 3 bases, with 12 bases between them.

V is TRBV5-4 and J is TRBJ1-2; tentatively, D is TRBD1 (5 bases). The germline CDR1 and CDR2 sequences are SGHNT and YYREEE (reference sequence). V lost 5 bases, J lost 4 bases, and 18 bases lay in between. CDR3 length: 15 amino acids. In DNA, the CDR3 is TGTGCCAGCAGTGAAGATGGTCAGGGAATCTATGGCTACACCTTC. It yields the protein CASSEDGQGIYGYTF.

The J gene is TRBJ1-1, the V gene TRBV7-9, with 9 bases aligning to TRBD1. The V gene end was trimmed by 4 bases and the J gene end by 0 bases; junction bases not matched to a gene: 6. The length of the CDR3 is 16 residues. Germline V gene lookup returns CDR1 SEHNR and CDR2 FQNEAQ (reference sequence). The CDR3 here is CASSSSGTGLNTEAFF. CDR3 DNA sequence: TGTGCCAGCAGCTCCAGCGGGACAGGGTTGAACACTGAAGCTTTCTTT.

The chain recombines TRBV7-9 with TRBJ2-5; 9 bases are a match to TRBD1. The DNA end favors TRBJ2-7, so the J call may be wrong. This CDR3 region has 15 residues. Germline loops: CDR1 SEHNR, CDR2 FQNEAQ (reference sequence). CDR3 region: CASSKLGQGSYEQYF. CDR3 coding DNA: TGTGCCAGCAGCAAATTGGGACAGGGCTCCTACGAGCAGTACTTC.

The chain links TRBV5-1 to TRBJ2-1, with D possibly TRBD1 on 6 matching bases. Germline V gene data show CDR1 as SGHRS and CDR2 as YFSETQ. The CDR3 is 13 residues long. The V gene lost 2 bases and the J gene lost 4 bases, with 7 bases spanning the gap. As DNA, the CDR3 is TGCGCCAGCAGCTTTACAGGGTACAATGAGCAGTTCTTC. It specifies CASSFTGYNEQFF.

The chain has TRBV6-5 and TRBJ2-7, with 12 bases identical to TRBD1. V was pared by 4 bases and J by 2 bases, with 3 bases of the junction left unmatched. The CDR3 runs 15 residues. The V gene's germline CDR1 is MNHEY and CDR2 SVGAGI. As DNA, the CDR3 is TGTGCCAGCAGTTGCGGGACAGGGGGCCCCTACGAGCAGTACTTC. Protein: CASSCGTGGPYEQYF.

The V and J genes are TRBV28 and TRBJ2-7; D possibly corresponds to TRBD2 (6 bases). With 2 bases removed from V and 7 bases from J, the gap between germline ends came to 6 bases. The CDR3 runs 11 residues. The V gene's germline CDR1 is MDHEN and CDR2 SYDVKM. This CDR3 is CASSLGGEQYF. The CDR3 DNA is TGTGCCAGCAGTTTAGGGGGGGAGCAGTACTTC.

The chain links TRBV27 to TRBJ2-4, with D uncertain. V lost 10 bases, J lost 0 bases, and 7 bases lay in between. This CDR3 region has 12 residues. Germline values: CDR1 MNHEY, CDR2 SMNVEV (reference sequence). CDR3 residues: CATSLAKNIQYF. The CDR3 bases are TGTGCCACCTCTTTAGCCAAAAACATTCAGTACTTC.

The chain combines TRBV9 with TRBJ2-3; the match to TRBD2 covers 10 bases. The CDR3 runs to 15 residues. V lost 3 bases and J lost 2; bases outside the gene matches: 3. Per the germline V gene, CDR1 is SGDLS and CDR2 is YYNGEE. The CDR3 nucleotides are TGTGCCAGCAGCGACAGCGGGGGGGCCACAGATACGCAGTATTTT. It translates to CASSDSGGATDTQYF.

This chain joins TRBV5-1 and TRBJ2-7; 9 nucleotides line up with TRBD1. CDR1 and CDR2 (germline): SGHRS, YFSETQ. V lost 4 bases to trimming and J lost 0 bases; unmatched junction nucleotides: 5. The CDR3 consists of 15 residues. The DNA for the CDR3 is TGCGCCAGCAGCCCGGGACAGGGCAGCTCCTACGAGCAGTACTTC. It yields the protein CASSPGQGSSYEQYF.

The genes are TRBV7-9 and TRBJ2-5, with 10 positions matching TRBD2. Unmatched junction bases numbered 6, after V lost 7 bases and J lost 1 base. This CDR3 spans 15 amino acids. Germline values: CDR1 SEHNR, CDR2 FQNEAQ (reference sequence). This chain's CDR3 is CASNPLAGAQETQYF. CDR3 bases: TGTGCCAGCAACCCTCTAGCGGGGGCCCAAGAGACCCAGTACTTC.

The chain carries TRBV5-1 and TRBJ1-3; D uncertain. With 1 base removed from V and 4 bases from J, the gap between germline ends came to 12 bases. Germline loops: CDR1 SGHRS, CDR2 YFSETQ. The CDR3 has 15 residues. CDR3 nucleotides: TGCGCCAGCAGCTTGACACGGACGGTGGGAAACACCATATATTTT. As protein: CASSLTRTVGNTIYF.

This chain joins TRBV11-2 and TRBJ2-5; 8 nucleotides line up with TRBD2. Per germline, CDR1 SGHAT and CDR2 FQNNGV. Germline trimming cut 1 base from V and 2 bases from J; bases unmatched to any gene: 6. The CDR3 is 16 residues long. CDR3 DNA sequence: TGTGCCAGCAGCTTAGGTCCAGCGGGAGAGCAAGAGACCCAGTACTTC. It codes for CASSLGPAGEQETQYF.

This rearrangement joins TRBV6-7 to TRBJ2-2, with 10 bases lining up with TRBD1. TRBV6-7 is reported as an ORF; its role is uncertain. The trim removed 6 bases at V and 6 bases at J, leaving 7 bases unmatched. The CDR3 is made up of 15 amino acids. CDR3 sequence: CASRGWTGGAGELFF. As DNA, the CDR3 is TGTGCCAGCAGGGGGTGGACAGGGGGAGCCGGGGAGCTGTTTTTT.

The rearrangement links TRBV5-1 to TRBJ2-7, with 8 bases that match TRBD1. The CDR3 contains 14 residues. Germline-derived CDR1 and CDR2 are SGHRS and YFSETQ. The J segment lost 5 bases and the V segment lost 0 bases, leaving 4 bases of the junction unmatched. This CDR3 is CASSLGQGSDEQYF. DNA of the CDR3: TGCGCCAGCAGCTTGGGACAGGGGTCGGACGAGCAGTACTTC.

The V and J genes are TRBV6-7 and TRBJ2-2; maybe TRBD1 (6 bases). TRBV6-7 is an ORF; its function is uncertain. The CDR3 is made up of 14 amino acids. Trimming took off 5 bases at V and 4 bases at J, with 11 bases between the two ends. CDR3 bases: TGTGCCAGCAGTCCCAGGACAGTCACCGGGGAGCTGTTTTTT. As protein: CASSPRTVTGELFF.

The chain has TRBV10-1 and TRBJ2-3; the D is unclear. This CDR3 spans 13 amino acids. Per the germline V gene, CDR1 is WNHNN and CDR2 is SYGVQD (reference sequence). Trimming took 2 bases from V and 3 from J, leaving 6 bases between them. The CDR3 reads CASSEGVTDTQYF. CDR3 DNA sequence: TGCGCCAGCAGTGAGGGGGTGACAGATACGCAGTATTTT.